These T cell receptor beta chains were read from a single sample in a study of control samples from healthy donors and cancer patients. This table comes from immunoSEQ multiplex PCR, and its TCRdb copy is limited to in-frame clones, with some not included. The profile shows tens of thousands of clones, more than 85% of them singletons. The sample taken for sequencing was blood. These receptors were collected from a woman aged 30 to 39 in good health. Each CDR3 is given with its conserved first and last residue. The D gene is left open where the match is weak. Clone size is not always given. Where it is, it says once, few, many or a class for expanded clones.

TRBV11-3	NA	TRBD2	TRBJ2-1	TGTGCCAGCAGCTCCATGGGCGGGAGGTACAATGAGCAGTTCTTC	CASSSMGGRYNEQFF
TRBV24-1	NA	TRBD1	TRBJ2-1	TGTGCCACCAGTGAGCCCGGGACAGGGGCCAACAATGAGCAGTTCTTC	CATSEPGTGANNEQFF
TRBV16	NA	NA	TRBJ2-5	TGTGCCAGCAGCCAACAGCACAGGGGAGGAATTTCGGAGACCCAGTACTTC	CASSQQHRGGISETQYF
TRBV19	NA	TRBD1	TRBJ1-1	TGTGCCAGTACCCCCGATAGGCAGGGGGCGCGGAACACTGAAGCTTTCTTT	CASTPDRQGARNTEAFF
TRBV7-7	NA	NA	TRBJ2-1	TGTGCTAGCAGCTTAGGCCAGGGGAGCAATGAGCAGTTCTTC	CASSLGQGSNEQFF
TRBV19	NA	NA	TRBJ1-5	TGTGCCAGTAGTAGCCAGGGCCCCAATCAGCCCCAGCATTTT	CASSSQGPNQPQHF
TRBV19	NA	NA	TRBJ1-5	TGTGCCAGTAGAAATAGGGCTGCGGAAGGGGGCAATCAGCCCCAGCATTTT	CASRNRAAEGGNQPQHF
TRBV7-2	NA	NA	TRBJ1-5	TGTGCCAGCAGCTTAGAGGGTTGGCAGCCCCAGCATTTT	CASSLEGWQPQHF
TRBV6-1	NA	NA	TRBJ1-4	TGTGCCAGCAGTGAAGCGCGCCTACAGAGGCTGTTTTTT	CASSEARLQRLFF
TRBV7-9	NA	TRBD1	TRBJ1-2	TGTGCCAGCAGCGTAGACAGGGAAGGGTATGGCTACACCTTC	CASSVDREGYGYTF
TRBV3-1/TRBV3-2	NA	NA	TRBJ2-1	TGTGCCAGCAGCCAAGCGCGAAGCTCCTACAATGAGCAGTTCTTC	CASSQARSSYNEQFF
TRBV5-1	NA	NA	TRBJ1-6	TGCGCCAGCAGCTTGGCCAACGGGTTCAAGGGGGATTCACCCCTCCACTTT	CASSLANGFKGDSPLHF
TRBV19	NA	TRBD1	TRBJ2-5	TGTGCCAGTAGTACCTCGCTACAGGGGTTGGAGACCCAGTACTTC	CASSTSLQGLETQYF
TRBV28	NA	NA	TRBJ2-1	TGTGCCAGCAGGGGAGACAGTGGGGAGGTTGAGTTCTTC	CASRGDSGEVEFF
TRBV2	NA	NA	TRBJ1-1	TGTGCCAATCCACAGGGCGGGTTGGACACTGAAGCTTTCTTT	CANPQGGLDTEAFF
TRBV5-6	NA	TRBD2	TRBJ2-7	TGTGCCAGCAGCTTGGGGACTAGCGGGTTATTCTACGAGCAGTACTTC	CASSLGTSGLFYEQYF
TRBV7-6	once	NA	TRBJ2-2	TGTGCCAGTAAATCCTTCGGGGAGCTGTTTTTT	CASKSFGELFF
TRBV2	NA	NA	TRBJ1-1	TGTGCCAGCAGTGATGTCGGGAACACTGAAGCTTTCTTT	CASSDVGNTEAFF
TRBV7-8	NA	TRBD2	TRBJ2-1	TGTGCCAGCAGCTTTGGACTAGCGAATTACAATGAGCAGTTCTTC	CASSFGLANYNEQFF
TRBV12-5	NA	NA	TRBJ2-7	TGTGCTAGTGGTTTGGTAGCCCCCCCGGGGGAGCAGTACTTC	CASGLVAPPGEQYF
TRBV12-2	NA	NA	TRBJ1-1	TGTGCAAGTCGCTTAGTGGATGACGACGGGGGGTGCATGAACACTGAAGCTTTCTTT	CASRLVDDDGGCMNTEAFF
TRBV4-1	NA	NA	TRBJ2-7	TGCGCCAGCAGCCAAGCCACTGGGCAGGGGGGTTTGAACGAGCAGTACTTC	CASSQATGQGGLNEQYF
TRBV7-3	NA	NA	TRBJ1-1	TGTGCCAGCAGCTTAACGGCGAACACTGAAGCTTTCTTT	CASSLTANTEAFF
TRBV9	once	NA	TRBJ1-4	TGTGCCAGCAGCCCAGAAAGCTCAACTAATGAAAAACTGTTTTTT	CASSPESSTNEKLFF
TRBV5-4	NA	TRBD1	TRBJ2-2	TGTGCCAGCAGCATCGGGACAGGGATCAAACGCGGGGAGCTGTTTTTT	CASSIGTGIKRGELFF
TRBV4-1	NA	NA	TRBJ2-4	TGCGCCAGCAGCCAAGTAGTGGGGCCTCTAGCCAAAAACATTCAGTACTTC	CASSQVVGPLAKNIQYF
TRBV11-3	NA	NA	TRBJ1-4	TGTGCCAGCAGCTTACAGGGTGGATTGACTAATGAAAAACTGTTTTTT	CASSLQGGLTNEKLFF
TRBV6-1	NA	TRBD1	TRBJ2-5	TGTGCCAGCAGTGACGGACAGGGGGCAGGGGAGACCCAGTACTTC	CASSDGQGAGETQYF
TRBV9	NA	TRBD1	TRBJ1-1	TGTGCCAGCAGCGTCATCGGACAGGGGGTGAACACTGAAGCTTTCTTT	CASSVIGQGVNTEAFF
TRBV6-4	NA	NA	TRBJ2-7	TGTGCCAGCAGTGACTCGAAGGCAGGCGGCACCTACGAGCAGTACTTC	CASSDSKAGGTYEQYF
TRBV5-4	NA	NA	TRBJ2-5	TGTGCCAGCAGCTGGTATTCCCAGCGGCCTCAAGAGACCCAGTACTTC	CASSWYSQRPQETQYF
TRBV15	NA	TRBD2	TRBJ2-1	TGTGCCACCAGCAGAGAATTGATAGCGGGAGTCCCCCCTGAGCAGTTCTTC	CATSRELIAGVPPEQFF
TRBV4-1	NA	TRBD1	TRBJ1-6	TGCGCCAGCAGCCGTCACCTCGGGACAGGGGGTAATTCACCCCTCCACTTT	CASSRHLGTGGNSPLHF
TRBV2	NA	NA	TRBJ1-2	TGTGCCAGCAGCCCAGGGGTGTATGGCTACACCTTC	CASSPGVYGYTF
TRBV5-6	once	TRBD1	TRBJ2-5	TGTGCCAGCAGCTTGACAGGGGTTAGAGAGACCCAGTACTTC	CASSLTGVRETQYF
TRBV19	few	NA	TRBJ2-4	TGTGCCAGTAGTATCTCAGGGCCGAACATTCAGTACTTC	CASSISGPNIQYF
TRBV6-1	NA	NA	TRBJ1-5	TGTGCCAGCAGTGAAAAAACAGGGATCTTGGCCCAGCATTTT	CASSEKTGILAQHF
TRBV7-9	NA	TRBD1	TRBJ1-2	TGTGCCAGCAGCGCCGGGGACAGTGCTAACTATGGCTACACCTTC	CASSAGDSANYGYTF
TRBV11-2	NA	NA	TRBJ1-1	TGTGCCAGCAGCTTCTGGGGGAAGGACACTGAAGCTTTCTTT	CASSFWGKDTEAFF
TRBV11-2	NA	NA	TRBJ1-1	TGTGCCAGCAGCTTAGAGGGGGCAGGGGCAAACGCTGAAGCTTTCTTT	CASSLEGAGANAEAFF